The rows below give T cell receptor beta chains drawn from one sample of a study of cytomegalovirus exposure and HLA in healthy donors. This table comes from immunoSEQ multiplex PCR, and its TCRdb copy is limited to in-frame clones, with some not included. The sample records approximately 100,000 clones, around 73% being singletons. The sequenced sample was PBMCs. The receptors here all came from a man aged 35-49 years in good health and CMV-seronegative. Both conserved end residues are part of each CDR3. D genes are given only for firm matches. The size of a clone is reported for some rows only, either as once, few or many, or as a class for expanded clones.

d_gene	j_gene	len	v_gene	abundance	CDR3aa	CDR3nt
NA	TRBJ2-7	14	TRBV10-3	NA	CAISESTGYYEQYF	TGTGCCATCAGTGAGTCAACGGGTTACTACGAGCAGTACTTC
NA	TRBJ1-5	17	TRBV7-2	NA	CASSLVGGIDSNQPQHF	TGTGCCAGCAGCTTAGTAGGTGGAATCGACTCAAATCAGCCCCAGCATTTT
TRBD1	TRBJ2-2	16	TRBV11-2	few	CASSLEGQGKTGELFF	TGTGCCAGCAGCTTAGAGGGACAGGGTAAAACCGGGGAGCTGTTTTTT
NA	TRBJ1-2	12	TRBV11-1	NA	CASSLRGYGYTF	TGTGCCAGCAGCTTAAGGGGCTATGGCTACACCTTC
TRBD1	TRBJ2-7	16	TRBV14	NA	CASSQVKTGWLYEQYF	TGTGCCAGCAGCCAAGTGAAGACAGGGTGGCTCTACGAGCAGTACTTC
TRBD2	TRBJ2-1	15	TRBV6-5	NA	CASSYSSGGAGEQFF	TGTGCCAGCAGTTACTCGAGCGGGGGGGCCGGGGAGCAGTTCTTC
NA	TRBJ1-1	14	TRBV7-6	NA	CASSLKEEGTEAFF	TGTGCCAGCAGCTTAAAGGAGGAGGGGACTGAAGCTTTCTTT
TRBD1	TRBJ2-7	14	TRBV9	NA	CASSGGQGAREQYF	TGTGCCAGCAGCGGAGGACAGGGGGCGCGTGAGCAGTACTTC
NA	TRBJ1-4	16	TRBV10-3	NA	CAISEGFSDSFGRLFF	TGTGCCATCAGTGAGGGATTCTCGGACAGCTTCGGTCGACTGTTTTTT
TRBD1	TRBJ1-2	16	TRBV5-5	NA	CASSSSPGTGENGYTF	TGTGCCAGCAGCTCCTCCCCGGGGACAGGGGAGAATGGCTACACCTTC
NA	TRBJ1-4	13	TRBV6-1	NA	CASSRAQGEKLFF	TGTGCCAGCAGTCGGGCTCAGGGTGAAAAACTGTTTTTT
TRBD2	TRBJ2-7	15	TRBV7-2	NA	CASSHSAGGRYEQYF	TGTGCCAGCAGCCACTCAGCGGGGGGGCGGTACGAGCAGTACTTC
NA	TRBJ2-3	15	TRBV30	NA	CAWARDDRSTDTQYF	TGTGCCTGGGCCCGAGATGACAGGAGCACAGATACGCAGTATTTT
NA	TRBJ1-2	14	TRBV10-3	NA	CAISERQGNYGYTF	TGTGCCATCAGTGAACGGCAGGGGAACTATGGCTACACCTTC
NA	TRBJ2-3	12	TRBV12-5	NA	CASGLGVDTQYF	TGTGCTAGTGGTTTGGGAGTTGATACGCAGTATTTT
NA	TRBJ2-3	12	TRBV6-5	once	CASSLTAGRQYF	TGTGCCAGCAGTCTGACCGCGGGAAGGCAGTATTTT
NA	TRBJ2-7	14	TRBV7-9	NA	CASSPVRESYEQYF	TGTGCCAGCAGCCCAGTCAGGGAATCCTACGAGCAGTACTTC
NA	TRBJ1-4	16	TRBV7-2	NA	CASSLDGGGGNEKLFF	TGTGCCAGCAGCTTGGACGGAGGTGGGGGGAATGAAAAACTGTTTTTT
NA	TRBJ2-2	12	TRBV29-1	NA	CSVVGATGELFF	TGCAGCGTCGTTGGGGCCACCGGGGAGCTGTTTTTT
TRBD1	TRBJ1-3	14	TRBV6-5	once	CASRRQGAGNTIYF	TGTGCCAGCAGACGACAGGGTGCAGGAAACACCATATATTTT
TRBD1	TRBJ2-7	13	TRBV29-1	few	CSVDQGQGYEQYF	TGCAGCGTTGACCAGGGACAGGGCTACGAGCAGTACTTC
TRBD1	TRBJ2-1	16	TRBV19	NA	CASRDRWGYSYNEQFF	TGTGCCAGTAGGGACAGGTGGGGATACTCCTACAATGAGCAGTTCTTC
NA	TRBJ1-6	14	TRBV25-1	NA	CASSDWGRDSPLHF	TGTGCCAGCAGTGATTGGGGCAGGGATTCACCCCTCCACTTT
NA	TRBJ2-5	16	TRBV4-2	NA	CASSQDSVRSRETQYF	TGTGCCAGCAGCCAAGATAGCGTCAGGTCTCGGGAGACCCAGTACTTC
TRBD1	TRBJ1-5	15	TRBV19	NA	CASSSTGTGSQPQHF	TGTGCCAGTAGTTCTACCGGGACAGGGTCTCAGCCCCAGCATTTT
NA	TRBJ2-1	14	TRBV6-5	NA	CASSLQEAYNEQFF	TGTGCCAGCAGTTTACAAGAAGCCTACAATGAGCAGTTCTTC
NA	TRBJ1-1	15	TRBV4-2	NA	CASKEGGVVNTEAFF	TGTGCCAGTAAAGAAGGAGGGGTCGTAAACACTGAAGCTTTCTTT
NA	TRBJ1-5	14	TRBV19	NA	CASWARDIAQPQHF	TGTGCCAGTTGGGCCAGGGACATTGCCCAGCCCCAGCATTTT
TRBD1	TRBJ1-1	14	TRBV6-5	NA	CASNTPGTGAAAFF	TGTGCCAGCAATACCCCCGGGACAGGGGCGGCCGCTTTCTTT
NA	TRBJ1-1	14	TRBV4-3	NA	CASSQELRGTEAFF	TGCGCCAGCAGCCAAGAGTTGAGGGGGACTGAAGCTTTCTTT
NA	TRBJ2-7	12	TRBV19	NA	CARMQGFYEQYF	TGTGCCAGAATGCAGGGGTTCTACGAGCAGTACTTC
NA	TRBJ2-5	13	TRBV13	NA	CASSLGWEETQYF	TGTGCCAGCAGCTTAGGCTGGGAGGAGACCCAGTACTTC
TRBD1	TRBJ1-4	16	TRBV28	NA	CASSRLTGGPNEKLFF	TGTGCCAGCAGTCGTTTGACAGGGGGCCCCAATGAAAAACTGTTTTTT
TRBD2	TRBJ2-2	17	TRBV25-1	NA	CASSELAAGGNTGELFF	TGTGCCAGCAGTGAATTAGCAGCGGGGGGTAACACCGGGGAGCTGTTTTTT
TRBD2	TRBJ2-7	14	TRBV10-3	few	CAISGGGTGHEQYF	TGTGCCATCAGTGGGGGGGGAACTGGGCACGAGCAGTACTTC
NA	TRBJ2-1	13	TRBV7-2	NA	CASSARTGNEQFF	TGTGCCAGCAGCGCCAGGACTGGTAATGAGCAGTTCTTC
NA	TRBJ2-7	14	TRBV7-2	NA	CASSLEPRSPEQYF	TGTGCCAGCAGCTTAGAGCCTAGGTCCCCCGAGCAGTACTTC
NA	TRBJ2-7	13	TRBV5-6	NA	CASSLEMRHEQYF	TGTGCCAGCAGCTTGGAAATGCGCCACGAGCAGTACTTC
NA	TRBJ1-1	13	TRBV18	NA	CASSPNRDSEAFF	TGTGCCAGCTCACCCAATCGAGACAGTGAAGCTTTCTTT
NA	TRBJ2-7	14	TRBV9	NA	CASSASGGPREQYF	TGTGCCAGCAGCGCTTCGGGGGGCCCAAGGGAGCAGTACTTC
NA	TRBJ2-3	15	TRBV6-5	once	CASSRRDIRTDTQYF	TGTGCCAGCAGTCGTCGGGACATCCGCACAGATACGCAGTATTTT
NA	TRBJ1-1	13	TRBV5-8	NA	CASSRSGISEAFF	TGTGCCAGCAGCAGATCAGGGATCTCTGAAGCTTTCTTT
NA	TRBJ2-5	15	TRBV29-1	NA	CSVENRLAEKETQYF	TGCAGCGTTGAAAATCGGCTAGCAGAGAAAGAGACCCAGTACTTC
NA	TRBJ2-5	15	TRBV4-2	NA	CASSQGRGREETQYF	TGTGCCAGCAGCCAGGGGCGGGGACGCGAAGAGACCCAGTACTTC
TRBD1	TRBJ1-5	14	TRBV7-2	NA	CASSRDRGNQPQHF	TGTGCCAGCAGTCGGGACAGGGGGAATCAGCCCCAGCATTTT
TRBD1	TRBJ2-1	13	TRBV19	NA	CASVRTGGGEQFF	TGTGCCAGTGTGAGGACAGGGGGCGGTGAGCAGTTCTTC
NA	TRBJ2-7	13	TRBV7-7	NA	CASSLAQGSEQYF	TGTGCTAGCAGCTTAGCTCAGGGTTCCGAGCAGTACTTC
TRBD1	TRBJ1-1	16	TRBV2	NA	CASSEHMDRMNTEAFF	TGTGCCAGCAGTGAACACATGGACAGGATGAACACTGAAGCTTTCTTT